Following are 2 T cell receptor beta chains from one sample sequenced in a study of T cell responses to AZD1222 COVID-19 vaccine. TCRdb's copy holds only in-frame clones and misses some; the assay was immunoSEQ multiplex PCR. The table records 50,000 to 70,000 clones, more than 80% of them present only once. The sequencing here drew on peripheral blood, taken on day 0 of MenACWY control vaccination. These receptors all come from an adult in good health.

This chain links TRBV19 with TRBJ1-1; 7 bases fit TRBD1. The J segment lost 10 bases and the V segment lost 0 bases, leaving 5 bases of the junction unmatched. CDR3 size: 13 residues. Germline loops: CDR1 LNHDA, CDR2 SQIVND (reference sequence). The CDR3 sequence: CASSIDPDRPAFF. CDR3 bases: TGTGCCAGTAGTATAGATCCGGACAGGCCAGCTTTCTTT.

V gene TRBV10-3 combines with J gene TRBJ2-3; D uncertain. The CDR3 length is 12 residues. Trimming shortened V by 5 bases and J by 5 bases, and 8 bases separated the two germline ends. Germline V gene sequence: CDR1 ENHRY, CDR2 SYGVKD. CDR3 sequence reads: CAISFSGDTQYF. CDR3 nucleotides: TGTGCCATCAGTTTTTCGGGAGATACGCAGTATTTT.